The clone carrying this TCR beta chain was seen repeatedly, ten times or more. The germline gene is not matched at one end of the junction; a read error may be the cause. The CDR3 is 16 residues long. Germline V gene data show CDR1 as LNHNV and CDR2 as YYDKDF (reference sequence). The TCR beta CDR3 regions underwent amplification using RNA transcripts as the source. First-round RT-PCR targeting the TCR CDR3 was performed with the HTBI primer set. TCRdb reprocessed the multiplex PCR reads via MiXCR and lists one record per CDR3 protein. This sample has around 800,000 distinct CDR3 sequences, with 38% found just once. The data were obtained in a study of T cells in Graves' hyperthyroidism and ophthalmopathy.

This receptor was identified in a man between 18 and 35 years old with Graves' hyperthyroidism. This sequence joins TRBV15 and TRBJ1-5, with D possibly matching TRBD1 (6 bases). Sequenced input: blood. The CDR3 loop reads CATSKGLGADNRPQHF. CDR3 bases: TGTGCCACCAGCAAGGGTCTGGGGGCCGACAATCGGCCCCAGCATTTT.